Here is one T cell receptor beta chain with its context. Its antigen is not identified. This sample was included in a study of liver allograft versus peripheral blood T cells. Looking at the study overall: Graft-liver T cell receptor repertoires were compared against recipient peripheral blood repertoires. Study observations and caveats: Liver allograft and peripheral blood T cell receptor repertoires reportedly differed.

Via MiXCR, TCRdb re-called the reads, giving one row per CDR3 protein. The table records around 6,600 distinct CDR3 sequences, approximately 16% of them present only once. The CDR3 runs 14 residues. Germline values: CDR1 DFQATT, CDR2 SNEGSKA (reference sequence). Trimming removed 3 bases from V and 4 bases from J, with 15 bases in between. The chain links TRBV20-1 to TRBJ1-1; D is unclear. The TCR originated in a human patient who had a liver transplant. Some of the T cells might come from the graft donor. The CDR3: CSASNPGSSTEAFF. CDR3 in DNA: TGCAGTGCTAGTAATCCGGGTTCGAGCACTGAAGCTTTCTTT.